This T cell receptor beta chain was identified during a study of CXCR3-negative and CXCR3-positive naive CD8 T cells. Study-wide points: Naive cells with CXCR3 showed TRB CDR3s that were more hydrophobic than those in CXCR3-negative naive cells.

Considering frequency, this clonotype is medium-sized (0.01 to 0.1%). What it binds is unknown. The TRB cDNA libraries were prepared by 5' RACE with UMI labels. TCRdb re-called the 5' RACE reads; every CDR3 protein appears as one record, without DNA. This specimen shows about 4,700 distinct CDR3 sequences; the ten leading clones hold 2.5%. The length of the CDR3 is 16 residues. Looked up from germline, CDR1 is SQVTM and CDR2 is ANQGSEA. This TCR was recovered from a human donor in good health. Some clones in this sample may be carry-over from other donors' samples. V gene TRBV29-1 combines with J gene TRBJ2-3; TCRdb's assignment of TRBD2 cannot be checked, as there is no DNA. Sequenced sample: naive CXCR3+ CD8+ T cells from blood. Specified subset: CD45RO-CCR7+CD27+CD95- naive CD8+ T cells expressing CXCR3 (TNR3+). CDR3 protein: CSVEARGRALTDTQYF.